This TCR beta chain was identified in a study of cytomegalovirus exposure and HLA in healthy donors. The CDR3 runs to 16 residues. V was clipped by 0 bases and J by 2 bases; unmatched bases: 5. Germline V lookup: CDR1 PRHDT, CDR2 FYEKMQ (reference sequence). Researchers ran the PCR with 60 Vbeta and 13 Jbeta primers. Only in-frame clones appear in the TCRdb table, and some are missing; sequencing was by immunoSEQ multiplex PCR. Here the sample spans 110,000 or so clones, around 68% being singletons. Regarding the study as a whole: Rarity held for most TCR sequences, but there were some public TCRs that occurred in many donors. Per published reports, the classifier diagnosed cytomegalovirus status with high specificity and sensitivity.

To note about this clone: Its target is not known.

Donors in the study were healthy people who gave bone marrow. Sequencing was carried out using PBMCs. The V gene is TRBV13, the J gene TRBJ1-1; 8 positions agree with TRBD1. The sequence was obtained from a woman in her thirties or forties in good health and CMV-seropositive. CDR3 sequence: CASSLGPGTGNTEAFF. The DNA of the CDR3 is TGTGCCAGCAGCTTAGGCCCCGGGACAGGAAACACTGAAGCTTTCTTT.